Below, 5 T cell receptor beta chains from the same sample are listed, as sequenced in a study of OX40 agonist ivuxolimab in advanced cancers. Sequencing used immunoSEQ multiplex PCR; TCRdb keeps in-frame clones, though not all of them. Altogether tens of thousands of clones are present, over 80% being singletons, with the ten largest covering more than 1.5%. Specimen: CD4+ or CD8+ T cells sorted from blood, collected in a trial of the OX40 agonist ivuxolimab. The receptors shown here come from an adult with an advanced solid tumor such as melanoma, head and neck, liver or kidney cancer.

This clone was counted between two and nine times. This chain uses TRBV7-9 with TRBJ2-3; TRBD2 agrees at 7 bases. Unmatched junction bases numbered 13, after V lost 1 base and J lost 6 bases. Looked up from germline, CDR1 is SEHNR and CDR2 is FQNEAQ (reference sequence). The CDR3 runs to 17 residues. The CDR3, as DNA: TGTGCCAGCAGCTTAGGGTCTGCTAGCGGACCCCGGGATACGCAGTATTTT. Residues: CASSLGSASGPRDTQYF.

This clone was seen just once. CDR3 residues: CASSEGPNRQNTEAFF. DNA of the CDR3: TGTGCCAGCAGTGAGGGTCCAAACCGACAGAACACTGAAGCTTTCTTT. The chain employs TRBV2 and TRBJ1-1; D is unclear. The CDR3 is made up of 16 amino acids. Germline CDR1 is SNHLY and CDR2 is FYNNEI. V lost 3 bases, J lost 1 base, and 15 bases lay in between.

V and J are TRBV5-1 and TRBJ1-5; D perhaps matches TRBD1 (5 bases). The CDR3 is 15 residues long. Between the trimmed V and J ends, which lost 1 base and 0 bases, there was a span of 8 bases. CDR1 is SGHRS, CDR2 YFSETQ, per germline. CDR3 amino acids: CASSLNGHSNQPQHF. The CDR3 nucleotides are TGCGCCAGCAGCTTGAACGGACATAGCAATCAGCCCCAGCATTTT.

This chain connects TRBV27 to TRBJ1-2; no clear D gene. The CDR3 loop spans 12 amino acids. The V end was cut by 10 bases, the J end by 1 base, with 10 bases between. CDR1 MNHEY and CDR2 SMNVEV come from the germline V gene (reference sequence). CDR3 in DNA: TGTGCCACCAAACAGAATAACTATGGCTACACCTTC. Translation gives CATKQNNYGYTF.

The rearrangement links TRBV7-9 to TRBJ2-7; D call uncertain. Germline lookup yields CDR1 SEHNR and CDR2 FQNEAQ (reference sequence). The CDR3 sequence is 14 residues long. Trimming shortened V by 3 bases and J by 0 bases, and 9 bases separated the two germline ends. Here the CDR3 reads CASSLIPASYEQYV. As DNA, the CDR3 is TGTGCCAGCAGCTTGATTCCCGCCTCCTACGAGCAGTACGTC.